These 21 T cell receptor beta chains originate from one sample sequenced in a study of blood T cell repertoires in COVID-19. Assay: immunoSEQ multiplex PCR; the TCRdb copy retains only in-frame clones and omits some. Among more than 100,000 clones, around 80% were seen once, and the ten largest hold roughly 2.3%. Sequencing was carried out using PBMCs or T cells enriched from blood (not recorded which). The receptors were gathered from a man in his forties with acute COVID-19.

The chain has TRBV18 and TRBJ2-3, with 13 positions matching TRBD2. The length of the CDR3 is 15 residues. J was trimmed by 5 bases and V by 6 bases; bases with no gene match: 5. Germline CDR1 KGHSH, CDR2 LQKENI. The CDR3, as DNA: TGTGCCAGCTCGCTGGGACTAGCGGGGAAAGATACGCAGTATTTT. Protein: CASSLGLAGKDTQYF.

The rearrangement uses TRBV25-1 and TRBJ1-1; the D gene is possibly TRBD1 (5 bases). The germline gives CDR1 MGHDK, CDR2 SYGVNS. The CDR3 has 17 amino acids. Trimming took off 3 bases at V and 1 base at J, with 18 bases between the two ends. For the CDR3, the DNA is TGTGCCAGCAGTGAGCTACCTCAGGGTGCAGGGAACACTGAAGCTTTCTTT. Protein: CASSELPQGAGNTEAFF.

This clone was recorded only once. The J gene is TRBJ1-2, the V gene TRBV5-1; D ambiguous. Trimming cost V 0 bases and J 0 bases, with 6 bases left between them. The CDR3 consists of 14 residues. The V gene's germline CDR1 is SGHRS and CDR2 YFSETQ. The CDR3 DNA is TGCGCCAGCAGCTTGGCCCAGACTAACTATGGCTACACCTTC. Translating it yields CASSLAQTNYGYTF.

In its sample, this clone was seen once. The genes are TRBV7-3 and TRBJ2-3; TRBD2 matches 7 bases. Germline CDR1 and CDR2: SGHTA and FQGTGA. The CDR3 sequence is 14 residues long. The V and J ends lost 2 bases and 4 bases, in that order; junction bases with no gene match: 3. CDR3 sequence reads: CASSLGLGADTQYF. The CDR3 DNA reads TGTGCCAGCAGCTTAGGACTAGGGGCAGATACGCAGTATTTT.

This chain uses TRBV5-1 with TRBJ1-1; 9 bases are a match to TRBD1. V gave up 4 bases and J gave up 7 bases; unmatched junction bases: 11. The CDR3 runs to 15 residues. The germline V gene encodes CDR1 SGHRS and CDR2 YFSETQ. CDR3 residues: CASSSRDRVRDEAFF. The CDR3 DNA reads TGCGCCAGCAGCAGCCGGGACAGGGTTAGGGATGAAGCTTTCTTT.

The chain combines TRBV19 with TRBJ1-4, with TRBD1 identical over 7 bases. The ends lost 3 bases at V and 8 bases at J; junction bases unmatched: 12. Germline V gene sequence: CDR1 LNHDA, CDR2 SQIVND (reference sequence). The CDR3 is 16 residues long. The CDR3 DNA reads TGTGCCAGTAGTATCGCCTGGCGAGGGGGCGCGGAAAAACTGTTTTTT. It is translated as CASSIAWRGGAEKLFF.

The chain uses TRBV5-1 and TRBJ2-7, with 16 positions matching TRBD2. The CDR3 spans 16 residues. Looked up from germline, CDR1 is SGHRS and CDR2 is YFSETQ. Unmatched junction bases numbered 5, after V lost 1 base and J lost 7 bases. CDR3 DNA: TGCGCCAGCAGCTTGAGGGGACTAGCGGGAGGGGGAGAGCAGTACTTC. Its protein is CASSLRGLAGGGEQYF.

The V gene is TRBV6-5, the J gene TRBJ2-7, with no clear D. Germline V lookup: CDR1 MNHEY, CDR2 SVGAGI. Between the trimmed V and J ends, which lost 3 bases and 3 bases, there was a span of 12 bases. CDR3 size: 14 residues. As DNA, the CDR3 is TGTGCCAGCAGTTATGAGAAGATTCTCTACGAGCAGTACTTC. Its protein is CASSYEKILYEQYF.

V is TRBV5-4 and J is TRBJ2-1; 10 nucleotides line up with TRBD1. This CDR3 is 14 amino acids long. The ends lost 0 bases at V and 10 bases at J; junction bases unmatched: 4. The V gene's germline CDR1 is SGHNT and CDR2 YYREEE (reference sequence). The CDR3, as DNA: TGTGCCAGCAGCTTGGGACAGGGGGCCCAGGAGCAGTTCTTC. Translating it yields CASSLGQGAQEQFF.

The chain joins TRBV3-1 (or the pseudogene TRBV3-2) to TRBJ2-2; TRBD2 might be the D (5 bases). V lost 2 bases to trimming and J lost 4 bases, with 11 bases between them. The CDR3 contains 15 residues. Germline CDR1 reads LGHDT; CDR2 reads YNNKEL (reference sequence). Here the CDR3 DNA reads TGTGCCAGCAGCCAATATGAAGGGAGCACCGGGGAGCTGTTTTTT. Encoded protein: CASSQYEGSTGELFF.

This chain connects TRBV18 to TRBJ1-1, with TRBD1 matching over 8 bases. V dropped 4 bases and J dropped 7; count of bases not matched to a gene: 8. CDR3 length: 14 amino acids. Germline V CDR1 and CDR2: KGHSH, LQKENI. CDR3 DNA sequence: TGTGCCAGCTCACAGAAAGGGGACAGGCGTGAAGCTTTCTTT. This sequence encodes CASSQKGDRREAFF.

V usage is TRBV11-2 and J usage is TRBJ2-3, with D uncertain. Germline assignment: CDR1 SGHAT and CDR2 FQNNGV. The CDR3 loop spans 12 amino acids. Between the trimmed V and J ends, which lost 4 bases and 11 bases, there was a span of 13 bases. CDR3 DNA: TGTGCCAGCAGCTACGGTGGTCATAGGCAGTATTTT. Amino acids: CASSYGGHRQYF.

The V gene is TRBV29-1, the J gene TRBJ2-1, with D uncertain. Germline loops: CDR1 SQVTM, CDR2 ANQGSEA. V lost 4 bases to trimming and J lost 5 bases, with 12 bases between them. The CDR3 extends over 13 amino acids. This CDR3 reads CSVGLSRHNEQFF. CDR3 DNA sequence: TGCAGCGTTGGACTTTCCCGGCACAATGAGCAGTTCTTC.

The gene calls are TRBV19 and TRBJ1-4; TRBD1 might be the D (6 bases). The CDR3 runs to 15 residues. The germline V gene encodes CDR1 LNHDA and CDR2 SQIVND (reference sequence). Trimming took 9 bases from V and 10 from J, leaving 24 bases between them. CDR3 residues: CASRSRTALGGKLFF. The CDR3 nucleotides read TGTGCCAGCAGATCCCGGACAGCCTTGGGCGGAAAACTGTTTTTT.

V gene TRBV13 combines with J gene TRBJ2-7; 7 bases align to TRBD2. Germline loops: CDR1 PRHDT, CDR2 FYEKMQ (reference sequence). The CDR3 is 15 residues long. V dropped 0 bases and J dropped 0; count of bases not matched to a gene: 2. The CDR3 region is CASSLGGGVSYEQYF. CDR3 nucleotide sequence: TGTGCCAGCAGCTTAGGGGGAGGGGTCTCCTACGAGCAGTACTTC.

The chain joins TRBV18 to TRBJ2-2, with a weak D call TRBD1 (6 bases). CDR3 size: 16 residues. Trimming took 6 bases from V and 2 from J, leaving 16 bases between them. Looked up from germline, CDR1 is KGHSH and CDR2 is LQKENI. CDR3 coding DNA: TGTGCCAGCTCCCCGCGTGGGGGCACCAACACCGGGGAGCTGTTTTTT. Translating gives CASSPRGGTNTGELFF.

The chain is built from TRBV6-5 and TRBJ2-2; D unresolved. V was cut by 0 bases and J by 1 base, with 6 bases left in between. From germline, CDR1 is MNHEY and CDR2 SVGAGI. The CDR3 extends over 15 amino acids. CDR3 bases: TGTGCCAGCAGTTACTCGAACGGGAACACCGGGGAGCTGTTTTTT. Residues: CASSYSNGNTGELFF.

To note about this clone: The CDR3 does not close with the conserved phenylalanine or tryptophan, likely indicating a read error. Because the CDR3's place on the DNA is in doubt, the DNA is left out and the CDR3 is given as listed by TCRdb. The genes are TRBV18 and TRBJ2-6; the D call TRBD2 from the table was never checked on the DNA. The CDR3 totals 9 residues, both ends included. Germline V CDR1 and CDR2: KGHSH, LQKENI. CDR3 sequence reads: CASSPPTHG.

J is TRBJ1-2 and V is TRBV2, with D possibly TRBD1 on 6 matching bases. Germline V CDR1 and CDR2: SNHLY, FYNNEI. The CDR3 contains 12 residues. The V gene lost 8 bases and the J gene lost 4 bases, with 11 bases spanning the gap. CDR3 nucleotide sequence: TGTGCCAGCGAAGGGGGTGGCTATGGCTACACCTTC. Protein product: CASEGGGYGYTF. Variable domain in full (rest from reference TRBV2 and TRBJ1-2): EPEVTQTPSHQVTQMGQEVILRCVPISNHLYFYWYRQILGQKVEFLVSFYNNEISEKSEIFDDQFSVERPDGSNFTLKIRSTKLEDSAMYFCASEGGGYGYTFGSGTRLTVV.

The chain couples TRBV2 to TRBJ2-7, with D maybe TRBD1 (6 bases). This CDR3 has 12 amino acids. Germline CDR1 is SNHLY and CDR2 is FYNNEI. The V gene lost 7 bases and the J gene lost 7 bases, with 14 bases spanning the gap. CDR3 sequence (DNA): TGTGCCAGCACACAGGGCCAGGGGGAGCAGTACTTC. It yields the protein CASTQGQGEQYF.

This clone appeared a single time. The J gene is TRBJ1-6, the V gene TRBV15; D remains ambiguous. V was shortened by 5 bases and J by 2 bases, with 16 bases between the two germline ends. There are 17 residues in the CDR3. CDR1 and CDR2 from the germline V gene are LNHNV and YYDKDF (reference sequence). The chain's CDR3 is CATSPDGGRPYNSPLHF. CDR3 in DNA: TGTGCCACCAGCCCCGACGGAGGGAGGCCCTATAATTCACCCCTCCACTTT.